This TCR beta chain was retrieved from a study of cytomegalovirus exposure and HLA in healthy donors. Study-wide findings and caveats: According to an earlier analysis, most TCR beta V segments yielded productive rearrangements about 87% or about 30% of the time.

Germline V gives CDR1 MNHEY, CDR2 SVGAGI. The trim removed 5 bases at V and 6 bases at J, leaving 9 bases unmatched. The length of the CDR3 is 15 residues. As for this clone: Its antigen is not identified.

The PCR contained 60 Vbeta and 13 Jbeta primers. Original handling: Per a later analysis, the number of unique TCR beta chains was approximately 73 million, of which around 9.9 million were shared. Profiling relied on immunoSEQ multiplex PCR, and the TCRdb table lists in-frame clones only, not all of them. That table supplies the V and J calls and clone size; D and trimming were determined from the DNA. The ten top clones account for about a sixth, within a sample of more than 40,000 clones. Nominal health characterized the donors when sampled, though unrecorded immune exposures were likely. The chain uses TRBV6-5 and TRBJ2-4; 8 bases agree with TRBD1. This sequence originates from a male donor in good health and CMV-seronegative. Sequencing used PBMCs. DNA of the CDR3: TGTGCCAGCAGTGGAGGTCGGACAGGGCCAAACATTCAGTACTTC. It is translated as CASSGGRTGPNIQYF.